This T cell receptor beta chain came from a study of CD8 T cells in ankylosing spondylitis (dated by TCRdb to about 2017). The study in broad terms: The study profiled T cell receptor beta repertoires in healthy donors and ankylosing spondylitis patients to find disease-linked TCR variants. In total, the full study cohort was made up of some 100 healthy donors and approximately 24 ankylosing spondylitis patients. Peripheral blood was sampled, and synovial fluid was also collected from ankylosing spondylitis patients.

In its sample, this clonotype was seen many times. Its antigen is currently not known. Base qualities are missing; no much larger clone stands one base away. Reads for this sample came from an Illumina HiSeq 2500. TCR beta libraries were prepared by quantitative 5'-RACE with molecular barcodes. The original pipeline was this. To identify disease-linked TCR variants, a new computational method was used, one built on a probabilistic model of VDJ rearrangement. TCRdb reanalyzed the raw reads on its own, using fastp at Q25 for trimming and MiXCR for clone calling, and kept in-frame beta chains. CDR3 protein sequences are deduplicated, and each keeps its most common genes and DNA. TCRdb's processing, not the authors', yielded these V and J calls. The sample table shows about 340,000 distinct CDR3 sequences, and 7.5% to 9% are seen once. The ten largest clones take up just over 14% of the sample. Overall study results and their limits: Some TCR beta motif variants had previously been reported in synovial fluid and blood of reactive arthritis patients, which suggested common disease-initiation mechanisms. The disease-linked clones were reported to be significantly enriched in matched synovial fluid samples from ankylosing spondylitis patients. Blood from ankylosing spondylitis patients appeared to be characterized by a TCR beta motif composed of 7 to 9 highly homologous amino acid variants. A CD8+ phenotype was shown by the disease-linked clones, which were found at relatively low frequencies in peripheral blood.

Its CDR3 holds 14 amino acids, cysteine through phenylalanine. Of all the DNA, just the CDR3 is kept, 42 bases in frame from base 1. Trimming removed 0 bases from V and 6 bases from J, leaving 8 bases between the germline ends. CDR1 MGHRA and CDR2 YSYEKL are derived from the germline V gene. The TCR sequence derives from a male donor with ankylosing spondylitis. The receptor chain draws on TRBV4-1 and TRBJ2-2; no confident D gene assignment can be made. Specimen: blood, either unsorted or a sorted T cell fraction (not recorded which). The CDR3 loop reads CASSQDWAAGELFF. The sequence in DNA is TGCGCCAGCAGCCAAGATTGGGCGGCCGGGGAGCTGTTTTTT.